The entry below gives a single T cell receptor (beta chain) sequence along with its context. Its matching antigen is unknown. Blood samples measuring roughly 2.3 ml were taken per donor. This sample was taken from a study of monozygotic twins with inflammatory bowel disease. Total RNA, at 3,000 to 4,000 ng, went into every TCR library. Using eight separate reactions per sample, the authors generated cDNA. TCRdb re-called the 5' RACE reads, yielding one record per CDR3 amino acid sequence without DNA. The sample's table shows some 440,000 distinct CDR3 sequences. Study-level results: Lower TCRbeta diversity (inverse Simpson) was seen in IBD patients than in healthy co-twins.

The receptor's source is a human donor with ulcerative colitis or Crohn's disease, or a healthy co-twin of an affected twin (not recorded which). The material sequenced was blood.

CDR3 region: CASSEVAGSRAQHF. The chain couples TRBV6-1 to TRBJ1-5; TCRdb's assignment of TRBD1 cannot be checked, as there is no DNA. This CDR3 has 14 residues. The germline CDR1 and CDR2 sequences are MNHNS and SASEGT.